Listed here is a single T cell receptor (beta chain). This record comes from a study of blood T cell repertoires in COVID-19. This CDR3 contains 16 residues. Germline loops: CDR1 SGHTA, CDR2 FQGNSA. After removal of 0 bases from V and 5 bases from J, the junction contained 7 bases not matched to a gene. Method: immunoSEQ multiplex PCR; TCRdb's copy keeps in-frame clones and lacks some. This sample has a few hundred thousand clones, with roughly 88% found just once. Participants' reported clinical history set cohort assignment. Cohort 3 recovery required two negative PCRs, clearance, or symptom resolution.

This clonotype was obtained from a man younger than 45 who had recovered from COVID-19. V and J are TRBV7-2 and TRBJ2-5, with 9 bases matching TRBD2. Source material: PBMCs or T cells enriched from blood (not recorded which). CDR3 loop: CASSLASAGGPETQYF. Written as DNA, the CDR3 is TGTGCCAGCAGCTTAGCATCGGCGGGGGGGCCTGAGACCCAGTACTTC.